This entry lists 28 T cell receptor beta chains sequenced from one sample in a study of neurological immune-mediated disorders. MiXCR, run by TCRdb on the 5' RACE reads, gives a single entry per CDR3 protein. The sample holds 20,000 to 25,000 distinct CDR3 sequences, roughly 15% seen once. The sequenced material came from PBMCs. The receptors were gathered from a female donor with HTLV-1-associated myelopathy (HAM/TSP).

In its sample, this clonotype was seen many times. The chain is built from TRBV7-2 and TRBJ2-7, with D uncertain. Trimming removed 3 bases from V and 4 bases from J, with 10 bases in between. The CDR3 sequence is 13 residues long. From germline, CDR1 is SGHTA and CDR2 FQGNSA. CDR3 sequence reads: CASSFSHSYEQYF. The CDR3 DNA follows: TGTGCCAGCAGCTTCTCACATTCATACGAGCAGTACTTC.

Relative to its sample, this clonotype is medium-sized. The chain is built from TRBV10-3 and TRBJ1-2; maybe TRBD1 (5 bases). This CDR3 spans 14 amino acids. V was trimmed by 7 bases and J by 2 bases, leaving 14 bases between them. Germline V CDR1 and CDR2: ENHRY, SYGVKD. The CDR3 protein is CAITPEWDNYGYTF. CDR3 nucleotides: TGTGCCATCACACCTGAATGGGACAACTATGGCTACACCTTC.

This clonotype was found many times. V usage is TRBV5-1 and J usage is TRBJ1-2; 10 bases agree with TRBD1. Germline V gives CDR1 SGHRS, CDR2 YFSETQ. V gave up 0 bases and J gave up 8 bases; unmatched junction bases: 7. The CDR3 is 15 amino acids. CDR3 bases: TGCGCCAGCAGCTTGGCCGGGGACAGGGGAGGCGGCTACACCTTC. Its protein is CASSLAGDRGGGYTF.

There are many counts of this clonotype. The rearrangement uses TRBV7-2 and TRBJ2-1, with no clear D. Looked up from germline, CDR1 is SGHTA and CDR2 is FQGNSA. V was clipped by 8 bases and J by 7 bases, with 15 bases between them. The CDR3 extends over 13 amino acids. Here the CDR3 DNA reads TGTGCCAGCCCCCCAATTCGTGGTAATGAGCAGTTCTTC. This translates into CASPPIRGNEQFF.

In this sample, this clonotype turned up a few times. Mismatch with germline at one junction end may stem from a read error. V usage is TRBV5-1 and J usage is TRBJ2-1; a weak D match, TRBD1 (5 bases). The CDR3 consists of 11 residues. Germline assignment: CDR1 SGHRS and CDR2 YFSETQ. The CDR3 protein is CASSLDAGWIF. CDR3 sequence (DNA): TGCGCCAGCAGCTTGGATGCAGGGTGGATCTTC.

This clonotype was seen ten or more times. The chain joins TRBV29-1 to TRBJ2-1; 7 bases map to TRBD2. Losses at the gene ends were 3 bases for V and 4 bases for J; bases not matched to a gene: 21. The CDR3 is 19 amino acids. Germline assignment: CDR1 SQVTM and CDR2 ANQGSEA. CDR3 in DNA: TGCAGCGTTGACGGGGCTCTCTGGCGGGAGCCCTCCGTTTACAATGAGCAGTTCTTC. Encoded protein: CSVDGALWREPSVYNEQFF.

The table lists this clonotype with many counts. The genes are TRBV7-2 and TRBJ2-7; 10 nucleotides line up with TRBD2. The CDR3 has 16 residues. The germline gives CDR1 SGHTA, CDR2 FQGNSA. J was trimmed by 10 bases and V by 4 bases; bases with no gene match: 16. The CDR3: CASSSDTPSGGTRQYF. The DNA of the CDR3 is TGTGCCAGCAGCTCAGACACCCCTAGCGGGGGAACACGTCAGTACTTC.

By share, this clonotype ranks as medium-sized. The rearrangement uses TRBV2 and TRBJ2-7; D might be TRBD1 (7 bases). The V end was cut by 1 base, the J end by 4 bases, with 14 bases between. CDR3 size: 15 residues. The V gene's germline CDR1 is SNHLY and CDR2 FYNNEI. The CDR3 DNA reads TGTGCCAGCAGTGAAGGCGGGACAGCGGCGTACGAGCAGTACTTC. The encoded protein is CASSEGGTAAYEQYF.

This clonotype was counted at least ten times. DNA for the CDR3: TGTGCCAGCAGCTTAGATTCACCAGATAGGGCTTTCTTT. It is translated as CASSLDSPDRAFF. J is TRBJ1-1 and V is TRBV7-2; D gene uncertain. The CDR3 is 13 amino acids. Trimming shortened V by 1 base and J by 11 bases, and 14 bases separated the two germline ends. CDR1 SGHTA and CDR2 FQGNSA come from the germline V gene.

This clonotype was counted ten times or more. For the CDR3, the DNA is TGTGCCAGCTCGAGAGACTACCTCGGGCTAGAGACCCAGTACTTC. Translated: CASSRDYLGLETQYF. The V call is TRBV6-1, the J call TRBJ2-5; a possible D gene is TRBD2 (5 bases). The CDR3 length is 15 residues. The germline gives CDR1 MNHNS, CDR2 SASEGT. Trimming took off 8 bases at V and 4 bases at J, with 20 bases between the two ends.

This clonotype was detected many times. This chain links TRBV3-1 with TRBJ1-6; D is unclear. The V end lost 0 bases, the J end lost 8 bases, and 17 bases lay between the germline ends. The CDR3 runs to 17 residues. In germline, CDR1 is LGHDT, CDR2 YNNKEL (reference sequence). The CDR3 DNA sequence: TGTGCCAGCAGCCAAGATTGGCAGGTTCGGGGAGATTCACCCCTCCACTTT. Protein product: CASSQDWQVRGDSPLHF.

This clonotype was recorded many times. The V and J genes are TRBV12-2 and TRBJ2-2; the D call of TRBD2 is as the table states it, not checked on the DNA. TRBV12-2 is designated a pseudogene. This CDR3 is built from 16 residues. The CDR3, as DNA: TGTGCAAGTCGCTTAGAAGGGACTGTCACCGCCGGGGAGCTGTTTTTT. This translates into CASRLEGTVTAGELFF.

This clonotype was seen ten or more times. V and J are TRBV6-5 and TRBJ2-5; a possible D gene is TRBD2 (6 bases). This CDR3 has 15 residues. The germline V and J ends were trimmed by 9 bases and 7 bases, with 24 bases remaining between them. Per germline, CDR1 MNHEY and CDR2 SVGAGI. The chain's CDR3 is CASIEGGVPSWTQYF. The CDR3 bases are TGTGCCAGTATCGAAGGCGGGGTCCCTTCCTGGACCCAGTACTTC.

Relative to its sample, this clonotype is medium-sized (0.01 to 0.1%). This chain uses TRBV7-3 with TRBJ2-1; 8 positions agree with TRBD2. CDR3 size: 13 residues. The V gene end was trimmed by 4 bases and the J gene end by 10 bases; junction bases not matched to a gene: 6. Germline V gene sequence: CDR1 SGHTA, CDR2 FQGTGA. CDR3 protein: CASSSKLAGEQFF. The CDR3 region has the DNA TGTGCCAGCAGCTCCAAGTTAGCGGGGGAGCAGTTCTTC.

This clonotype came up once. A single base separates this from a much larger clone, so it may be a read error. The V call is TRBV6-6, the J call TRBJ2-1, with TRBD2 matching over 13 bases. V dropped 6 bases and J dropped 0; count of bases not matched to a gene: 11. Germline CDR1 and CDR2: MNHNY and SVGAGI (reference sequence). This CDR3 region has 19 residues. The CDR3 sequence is CASSSQGLAGPSSYNEQFF. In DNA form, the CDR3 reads TGTGCCAGCAGCAGCCAGGGACTAGCGGGACCAAGCTCCTACAATGAGCAGTTCTTC.

The CDR3 region is CSARGWRAYEQYF. The CDR3 DNA reads as TGCAGTGCTAGGGGATGGAGGGCCTACGAGCAGTACTTC. This rearrangement joins TRBV20-1 to TRBJ2-7; TRBD2 is a possible D gene (6 bases). Trimming stripped 3 bases from V and 2 bases from J, with 11 bases between. The CDR3 consists of 13 residues. Germline V CDR1 and CDR2: DFQATT, SNEGSKA (reference sequence).

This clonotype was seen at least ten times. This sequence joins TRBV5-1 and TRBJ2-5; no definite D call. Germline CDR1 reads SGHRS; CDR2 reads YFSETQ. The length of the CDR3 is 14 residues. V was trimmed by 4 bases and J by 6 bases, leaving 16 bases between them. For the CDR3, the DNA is TGCGCCAGCAGCCCCGAGGACGGTAGGAAGACCCAGTACTTC. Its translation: CASSPEDGRKTQYF.

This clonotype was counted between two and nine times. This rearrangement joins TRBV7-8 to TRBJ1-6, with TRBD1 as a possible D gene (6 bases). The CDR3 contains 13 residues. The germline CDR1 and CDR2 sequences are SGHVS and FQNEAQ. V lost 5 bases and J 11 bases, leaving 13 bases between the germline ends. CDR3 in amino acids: CASSLHRDAPLHF. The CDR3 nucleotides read TGTGCCAGCAGCCTACACAGGGACGCACCCCTCCACTTT.

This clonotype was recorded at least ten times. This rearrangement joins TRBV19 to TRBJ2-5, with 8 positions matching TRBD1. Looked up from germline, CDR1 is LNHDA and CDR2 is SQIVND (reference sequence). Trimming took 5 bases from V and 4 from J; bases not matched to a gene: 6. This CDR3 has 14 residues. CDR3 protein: CASSSGQGPETQYF. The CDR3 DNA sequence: TGTGCCAGTAGTTCCGGACAGGGACCAGAGACCCAGTACTTC. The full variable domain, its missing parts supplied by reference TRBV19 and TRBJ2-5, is DGGITQSPKYLFRKEGQNVTLSCEQNLNHDAMYWYRQDPGQGLRLIYYSQIVNDFQKGDIAEGYSVSREKKESFPLTVTSAQKNPTAFYLCASSSGQGPETQYFGPGTRLLVL.

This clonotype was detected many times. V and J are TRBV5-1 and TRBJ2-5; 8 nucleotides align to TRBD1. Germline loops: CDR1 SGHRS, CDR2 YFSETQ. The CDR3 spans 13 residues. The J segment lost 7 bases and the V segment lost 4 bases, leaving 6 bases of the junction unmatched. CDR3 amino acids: CASSEDREGTQYF. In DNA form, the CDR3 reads TGCGCCAGCAGCGAGGACAGGGAAGGGACCCAGTACTTC.

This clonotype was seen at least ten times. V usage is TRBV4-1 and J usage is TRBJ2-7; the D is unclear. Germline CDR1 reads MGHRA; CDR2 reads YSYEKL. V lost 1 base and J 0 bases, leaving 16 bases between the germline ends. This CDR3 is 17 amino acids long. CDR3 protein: CASSQGKGPDFSYEQYF. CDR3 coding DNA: TGCGCCAGCAGCCAAGGGAAGGGTCCCGACTTCTCCTACGAGCAGTACTTC.

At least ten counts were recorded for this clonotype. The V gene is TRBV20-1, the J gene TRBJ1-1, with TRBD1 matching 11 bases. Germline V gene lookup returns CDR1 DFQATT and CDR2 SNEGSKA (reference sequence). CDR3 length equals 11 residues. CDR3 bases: TGCAGGGGACAGGGGGGCACTGAAGCTTTCTTT. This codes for CRGQGGTEAFF.

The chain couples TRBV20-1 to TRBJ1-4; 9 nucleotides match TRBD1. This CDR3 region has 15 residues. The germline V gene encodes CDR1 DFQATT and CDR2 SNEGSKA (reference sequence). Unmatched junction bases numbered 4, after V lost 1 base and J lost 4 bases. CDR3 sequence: CSARGTGVRNEKLFF. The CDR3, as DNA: TGCAGTGCTAGAGGGACAGGGGTTCGTAATGAAAAACTGTTTTTT.

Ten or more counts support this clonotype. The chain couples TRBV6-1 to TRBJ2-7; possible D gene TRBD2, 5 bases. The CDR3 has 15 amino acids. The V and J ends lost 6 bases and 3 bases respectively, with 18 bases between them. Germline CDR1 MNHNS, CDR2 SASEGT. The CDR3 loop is CASSQLRGSNYEQYF. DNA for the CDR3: TGTGCCAGCAGCCAGCTTCGAGGGTCGAACTACGAGCAGTACTTC.

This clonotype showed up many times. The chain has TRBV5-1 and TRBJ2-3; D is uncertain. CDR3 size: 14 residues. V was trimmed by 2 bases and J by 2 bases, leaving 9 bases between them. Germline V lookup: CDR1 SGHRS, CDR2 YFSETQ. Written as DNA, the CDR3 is TGCGCCAGCAGCTTAGAAGGTCCCACAGATACGCAGTATTTT. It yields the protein CASSLEGPTDTQYF.

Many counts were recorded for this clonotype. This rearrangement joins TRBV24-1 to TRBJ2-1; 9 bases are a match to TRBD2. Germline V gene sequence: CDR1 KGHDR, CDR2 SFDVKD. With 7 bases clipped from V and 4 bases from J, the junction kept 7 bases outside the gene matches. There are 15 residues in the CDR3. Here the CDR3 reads CATSPGLAEYNEQFF. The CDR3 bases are TGTGCCACCAGCCCGGGACTAGCAGAATACAATGAGCAGTTCTTC.

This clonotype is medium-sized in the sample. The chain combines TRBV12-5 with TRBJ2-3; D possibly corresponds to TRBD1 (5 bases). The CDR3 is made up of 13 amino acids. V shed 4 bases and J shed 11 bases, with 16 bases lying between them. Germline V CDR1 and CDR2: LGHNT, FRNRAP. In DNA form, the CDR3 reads TGTGCTAGTGGTTCGTCGACAGACCGTTGGCAGTATTTT. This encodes CASGSSTDRWQYF.

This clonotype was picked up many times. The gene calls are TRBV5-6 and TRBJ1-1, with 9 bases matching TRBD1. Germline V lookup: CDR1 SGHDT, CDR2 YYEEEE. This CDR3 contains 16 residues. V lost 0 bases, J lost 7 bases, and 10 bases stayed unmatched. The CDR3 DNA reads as TGTGCCAGCAGCTTGGACGGGGGACAGGGCCTACGTGAAGCTTTCTTT. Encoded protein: CASSLDGGQGLREAFF.